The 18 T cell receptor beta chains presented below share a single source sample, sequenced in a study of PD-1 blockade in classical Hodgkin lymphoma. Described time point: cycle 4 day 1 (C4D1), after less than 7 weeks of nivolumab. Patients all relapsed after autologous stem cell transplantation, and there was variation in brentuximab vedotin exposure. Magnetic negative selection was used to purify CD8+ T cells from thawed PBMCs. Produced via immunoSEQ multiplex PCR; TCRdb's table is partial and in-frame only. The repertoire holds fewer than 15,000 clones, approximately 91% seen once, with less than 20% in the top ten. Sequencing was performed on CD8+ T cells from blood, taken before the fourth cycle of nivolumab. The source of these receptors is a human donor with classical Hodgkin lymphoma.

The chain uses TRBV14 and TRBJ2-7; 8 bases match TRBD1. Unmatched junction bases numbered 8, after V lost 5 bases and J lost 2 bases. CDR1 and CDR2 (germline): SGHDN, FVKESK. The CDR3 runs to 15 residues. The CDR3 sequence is CASSGLTGATYEQYF. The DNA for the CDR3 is TGTGCCAGCAGCGGCTTGACAGGGGCCACCTACGAGCAGTACTTC.

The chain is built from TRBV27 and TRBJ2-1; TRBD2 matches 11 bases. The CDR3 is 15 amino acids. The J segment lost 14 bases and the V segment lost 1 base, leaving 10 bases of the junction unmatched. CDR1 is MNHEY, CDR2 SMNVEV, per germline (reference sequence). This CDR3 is CASSLWNSGGAEEFF. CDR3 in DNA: TGTGCCAGCAGTTTATGGAATAGCGGGGGGGCCGAAGAGTTCTTC.

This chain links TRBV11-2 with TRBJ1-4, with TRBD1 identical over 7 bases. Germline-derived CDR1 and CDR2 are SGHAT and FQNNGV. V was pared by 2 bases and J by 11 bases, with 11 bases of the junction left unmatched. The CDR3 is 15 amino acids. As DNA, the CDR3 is TGTGCCAGCAGCTTAACAACAGGGGTTTTGGAGAAACTGTTTTTT. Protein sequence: CASSLTTGVLEKLFF.

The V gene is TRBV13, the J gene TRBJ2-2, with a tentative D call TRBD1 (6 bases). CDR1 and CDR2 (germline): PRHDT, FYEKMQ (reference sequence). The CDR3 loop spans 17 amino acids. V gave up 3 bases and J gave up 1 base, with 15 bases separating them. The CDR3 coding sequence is TGTGCCAGCAGCTTTGGGGTGGGGGCGCAGAACACCGGGGAGCTGTTTTTT. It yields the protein CASSFGVGAQNTGELFF.

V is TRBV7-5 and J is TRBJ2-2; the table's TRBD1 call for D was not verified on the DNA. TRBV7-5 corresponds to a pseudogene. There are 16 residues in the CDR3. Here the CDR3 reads CVRNDRGRIPTGELFF. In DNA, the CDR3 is TGTGTCAGAAACGACAGGGGGCGAATACCCACCGGGGAGCTGTTTTTT.

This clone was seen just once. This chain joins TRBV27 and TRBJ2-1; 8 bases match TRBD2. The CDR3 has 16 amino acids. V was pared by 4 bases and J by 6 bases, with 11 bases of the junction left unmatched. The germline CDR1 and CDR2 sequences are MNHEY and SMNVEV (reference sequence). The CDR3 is CASSSRLGRGANEQFF. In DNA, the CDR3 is TGTGCCAGCAGTTCTCGCCTCGGGCGGGGGGCCAATGAGCAGTTCTTC.

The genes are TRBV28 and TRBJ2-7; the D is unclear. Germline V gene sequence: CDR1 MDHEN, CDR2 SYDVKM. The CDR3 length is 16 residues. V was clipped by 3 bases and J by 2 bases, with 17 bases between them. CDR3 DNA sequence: TGTGCCAGCAGTTTTTATAAGGACGATGAAGCCTACGAGCAGTACTTC. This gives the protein CASSFYKDDEAYEQYF.

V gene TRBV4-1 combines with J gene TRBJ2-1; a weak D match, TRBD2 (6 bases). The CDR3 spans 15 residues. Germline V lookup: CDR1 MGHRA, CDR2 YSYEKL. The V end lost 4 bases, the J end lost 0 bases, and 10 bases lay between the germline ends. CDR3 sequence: CASSPLAPSYNEQFF. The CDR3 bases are TGCGCCAGCAGCCCTCTAGCGCCCTCCTACAATGAGCAGTTCTTC.

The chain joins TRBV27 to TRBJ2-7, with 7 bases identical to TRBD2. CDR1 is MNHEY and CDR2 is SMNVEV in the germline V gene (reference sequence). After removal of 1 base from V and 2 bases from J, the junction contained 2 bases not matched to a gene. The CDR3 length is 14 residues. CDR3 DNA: TGTGCCAGCAGTTTATTGGGGGGGACCTACGAGCAGTACTTC. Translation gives CASSLLGGTYEQYF.

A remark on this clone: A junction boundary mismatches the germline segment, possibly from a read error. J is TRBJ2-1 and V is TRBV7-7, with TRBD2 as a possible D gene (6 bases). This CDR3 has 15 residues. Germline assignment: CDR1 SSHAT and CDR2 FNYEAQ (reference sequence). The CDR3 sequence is CASSPPGGDWDEQFF. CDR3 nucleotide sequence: TGTGCTAGCAGCCCACCTGGAGGGGATTGGGATGAGCAGTTCTTC.

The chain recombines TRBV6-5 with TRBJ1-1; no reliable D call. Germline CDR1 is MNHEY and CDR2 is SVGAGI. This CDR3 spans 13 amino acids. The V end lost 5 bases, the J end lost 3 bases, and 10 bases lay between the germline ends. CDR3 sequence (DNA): TGTGCCAGCAGTCAAGAGCGATACACTGAAGCTTTCTTT. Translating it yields CASSQERYTEAFF.

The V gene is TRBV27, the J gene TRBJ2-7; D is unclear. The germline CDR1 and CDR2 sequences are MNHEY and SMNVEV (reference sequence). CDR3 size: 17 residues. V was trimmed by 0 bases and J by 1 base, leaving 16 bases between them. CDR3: CASSLSLPAESSYEQYF. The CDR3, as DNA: TGTGCCAGCAGTTTATCGCTACCCGCCGAGTCATCCTACGAGCAGTACTTC.

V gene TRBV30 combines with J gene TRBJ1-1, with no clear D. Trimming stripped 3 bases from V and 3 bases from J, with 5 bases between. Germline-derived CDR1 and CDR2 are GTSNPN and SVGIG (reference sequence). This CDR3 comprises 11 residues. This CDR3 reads CAWREDTEAFF. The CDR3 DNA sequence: TGTGCCTGGAGAGAGGACACTGAAGCTTTCTTT.

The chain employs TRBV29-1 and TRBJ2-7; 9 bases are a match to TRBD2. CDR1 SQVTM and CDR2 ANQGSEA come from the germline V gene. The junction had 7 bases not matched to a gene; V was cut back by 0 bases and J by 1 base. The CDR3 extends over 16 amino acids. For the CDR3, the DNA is TGCAGCGTTGAAGATCTTGGGCGGGGGGGATCCTACGAGCAGTACTTC. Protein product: CSVEDLGRGGSYEQYF.

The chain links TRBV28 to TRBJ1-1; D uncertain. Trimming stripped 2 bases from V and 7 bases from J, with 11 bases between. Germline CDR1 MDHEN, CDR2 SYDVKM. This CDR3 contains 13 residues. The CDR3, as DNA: TGTGCCAGCAGTTTACAACCGAGTAGTGAAGCTTTCTTT. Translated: CASSLQPSSEAFF.

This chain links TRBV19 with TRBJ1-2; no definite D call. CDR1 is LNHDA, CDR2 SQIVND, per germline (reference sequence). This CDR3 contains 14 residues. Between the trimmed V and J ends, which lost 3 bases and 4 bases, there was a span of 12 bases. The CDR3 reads CASSIGDGSYGYTF. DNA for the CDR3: TGTGCCAGTAGTATCGGCGACGGGTCCTATGGCTACACCTTC.

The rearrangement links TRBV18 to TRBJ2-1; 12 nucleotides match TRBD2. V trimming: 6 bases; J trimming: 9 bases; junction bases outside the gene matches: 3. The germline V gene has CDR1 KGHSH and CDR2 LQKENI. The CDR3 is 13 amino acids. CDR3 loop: CASSGLAGIEQFF. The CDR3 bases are TGTGCCAGCTCCGGACTAGCGGGGATTGAGCAGTTCTTC.

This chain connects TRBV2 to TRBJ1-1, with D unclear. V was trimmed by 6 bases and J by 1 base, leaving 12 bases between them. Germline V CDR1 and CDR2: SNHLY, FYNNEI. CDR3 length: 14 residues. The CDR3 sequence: CASSPLDANTEAFF. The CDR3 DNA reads TGTGCCAGCAGCCCCCTCGATGCGAACACTGAAGCTTTCTTT.